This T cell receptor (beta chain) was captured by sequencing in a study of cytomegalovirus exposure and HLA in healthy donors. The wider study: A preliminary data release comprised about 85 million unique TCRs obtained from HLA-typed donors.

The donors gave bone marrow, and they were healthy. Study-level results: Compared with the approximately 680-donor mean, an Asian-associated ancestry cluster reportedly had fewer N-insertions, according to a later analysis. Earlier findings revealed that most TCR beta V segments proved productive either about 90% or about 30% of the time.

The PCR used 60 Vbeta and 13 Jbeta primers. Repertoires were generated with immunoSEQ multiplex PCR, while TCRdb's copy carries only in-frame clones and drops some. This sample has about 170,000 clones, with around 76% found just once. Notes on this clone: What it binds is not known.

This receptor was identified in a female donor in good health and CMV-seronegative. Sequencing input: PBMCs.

The DNA of the CDR3 is TGTGCCAGCAGCCAAGATCTTACACCAGTCTGGGGCTACACCTTC. It codes for CASSQDLTPVWGYTF. V and J are TRBV14 and TRBJ1-2; D is uncertain. V was shortened by 0 bases and J by 8 bases, with 16 bases between the two germline ends. CDR3 length equals 15 residues. The V gene's germline CDR1 is SGHDN and CDR2 FVKESK.